These 15 T cell receptor beta chains came from one sample sequenced in a study of Ad26.COV2.S vaccination and SARS-CoV-2 variants. Clones were read by immunoSEQ multiplex PCR, and TCRdb kept only the in-frame ones, dropping some. The table records hundreds of thousands of clones, approximately 88% of them present only once. The treatment denotes: 15 to 20 received Ad26.COV2.S at low or high dose, single or two shots; several received placebo; per-sample allocation not given. At day 63 after the first vaccine or placebo injection, samples were drawn. Here the sequenced sample was peripheral blood, taken in a trial of Ad26.COV2.S vaccine versus placebo. Receptors originate from a person aged 18-60 years who received the Ad26.COV2.S COVID-19 vaccine or a placebo.

The chain uses TRBV30 and TRBJ1-2, with D unresolved. Looked up from germline, CDR1 is GTSNPN and CDR2 is SVGIG (reference sequence). CDR3 length: 14 residues. V dropped 0 bases and J dropped 2 bases, with 10 bases sitting between them. The CDR3 loop is CAWSVPGGNYGYTF. The CDR3 nucleotides read TGTGCCTGGAGTGTCCCCGGCGGAAACTATGGCTACACCTTC.

This clone was counted a few times. This chain links TRBV7-8 with TRBJ2-5; D possibly uses TRBD1 or TRBD2 (6 bases each). The germline V and J ends were trimmed by 5 bases and 4 bases, with 11 bases remaining between them. This CDR3 has 13 residues. Germline lookup yields CDR1 SGHVS and CDR2 FQNEAQ. The CDR3 loop is CASSPGAGETQYF. CDR3 DNA sequence: TGTGCCAGCAGCCCGGGGGCGGGAGAGACCCAGTACTTC.

The gene calls are TRBV4-3 and TRBJ1-5; D might be TRBD1 (6 bases). The CDR3 length is 17 residues. Germline V CDR1 and CDR2: LGHNA, YSLEER. Trimming removed 1 base from V and 0 bases from J, with 13 bases in between. The DNA of the CDR3 is TGCGCCAGCAGCCAAGCCCTTGCGGACAGTAGCAATCAGCCCCAGCATTTT. This translates into CASSQALADSSNQPQHF.

This rearrangement joins TRBV19 to TRBJ2-7, with 9 bases matching TRBD2. V dropped 10 bases and J dropped 4; count of bases not matched to a gene: 5. This CDR3 is 12 amino acids long. Germline lookup yields CDR1 LNHDA and CDR2 SQIVND (reference sequence). CDR3 sequence: CATAGGIYEQYF. The CDR3 DNA is TGTGCCACCGCGGGGGGGATTTACGAGCAGTACTTC.

This chain uses TRBV5-1 with TRBJ2-2; unclear D gene. This CDR3 contains 14 residues. The V gene's germline CDR1 is SGHRS and CDR2 YFSETQ. The V end lost 0 bases, the J end lost 6 bases, and 9 bases lay between the germline ends. CDR3 sequence: CASSLAGFSGELFF. For the CDR3, the DNA is TGCGCCAGCAGCTTGGCCGGATTCTCCGGGGAGCTGTTTTTT.

This chain uses TRBV18 with TRBJ1-2; D is possibly TRBD1 (5 bases). The germline V and J ends were trimmed by 2 bases and 5 bases, with 12 bases remaining between them. The CDR3 loop spans 14 amino acids. From germline, CDR1 is KGHSH and CDR2 LQKENI. This CDR3 is CASSPEGLGYGYTF. For the CDR3, the DNA is TGTGCCAGCTCACCAGAGGGGCTGGGGTATGGCTACACCTTC.

V gene TRBV14 combines with J gene TRBJ2-5; perhaps TRBD2 as D (6 bases). V was clipped by 4 bases and J by 5 bases, with 17 bases between them. The CDR3 runs 15 residues. Germline CDR1 reads SGHDN; CDR2 reads FVKESK. CDR3 bases: TGTGCCAGCAGCCGGACTACAGGTTTCGGGGAGACCCAGTACTTC. Protein sequence: CASSRTTGFGETQYF.

V usage is TRBV6-6 and J usage is TRBJ2-7; 7 nucleotides line up with TRBD1. CDR1 is MNHNY and CDR2 is SVGAGI in the germline V gene (reference sequence). The CDR3 runs to 15 residues. The V gene end was trimmed by 6 bases and the J gene end by 6 bases; junction bases not matched to a gene: 14. CDR3 nucleotides: TGTGCCAGCAGACCCCCCCGGGACAGATCCCTCGAGCAGTACTTC. It encodes CASRPPRDRSLEQYF.

The table lists this clone with a count of one. The rearrangement links TRBV19 to TRBJ2-1; 11 positions match TRBD2. The V gene's germline CDR1 is LNHDA and CDR2 SQIVND (reference sequence). V lost 7 bases, J lost 8 bases, and 4 bases stayed unmatched. The CDR3 loop spans 13 amino acids. This CDR3 is CASKTSGVDEQFF. The CDR3, as DNA: TGTGCCAGTAAGACTAGCGGGGTCGATGAGCAGTTCTTC.

This clone has a handful of counts. This chain uses TRBV7-3 with TRBJ1-6, with D hard to call. V was clipped by 4 bases and J by 7 bases, with 8 bases between them. The CDR3 consists of 13 residues. Germline assignment: CDR1 SGHTA and CDR2 FQGTGA. CDR3 nucleotide sequence: TGTGCCAGCAGCTCTAGGAGCAATTCACCCCTCCACTTT. Translating it yields CASSSRSNSPLHF.

The chain is built from TRBV27 and TRBJ1-1; D is uncertain. The CDR3 runs 16 residues. Germline V CDR1 and CDR2: MNHEY, SMNVEV (reference sequence). With 5 bases removed from V and 0 bases from J, the gap between germline ends came to 16 bases. The chain's CDR3 is CASSPDVSRLNTEAFF. The DNA of the CDR3 is TGTGCCAGCAGTCCTGACGTCTCACGGTTGAACACTGAAGCTTTCTTT.

This clone has more than one count but fewer than ten. The J gene is TRBJ1-5, the V gene TRBV5-6; no definite D call. Germline assignment: CDR1 SGHDT and CDR2 YYEEEE. This CDR3 is 14 amino acids long. V gave up 3 bases and J gave up 0 bases, with 7 bases separating them. CDR3 bases: TGTGCCAGCAGCTCCTCACTTAGCAATCAGCCCCAGCATTTT. It specifies CASSSSLSNQPQHF.

The chain employs TRBV27 and TRBJ1-5; TRBD1 matches at 9 bases. With 2 bases clipped from V and 7 bases from J, the junction kept 12 bases outside the gene matches. The CDR3 is made up of 17 amino acids. Germline CDR1 MNHEY, CDR2 SMNVEV (reference sequence). CDR3 nucleotide sequence: TGTGCCAGCAGTTTAAACCCCTCGGGGACAGGGACGCAGCCCCAGCATTTT. Amino acid sequence: CASSLNPSGTGTQPQHF.

The genes are TRBV3-1 (or the pseudogene TRBV3-2) and TRBJ2-1; D may be TRBD2 (6 bases). Trimming took 4 bases from V and 0 from J, leaving 16 bases between them. The CDR3 has 17 amino acids. Germline-derived CDR1 and CDR2 are LGHDT and YNNKEL (reference sequence). DNA of the CDR3: TGTGCCAGCAGCCCTTTCCCGGCGGGGAGCTCCTACAATGAGCAGTTCTTC. The encoded protein is CASSPFPAGSSYNEQFF.

This chain links TRBV5-1 with TRBJ2-2; D remains ambiguous. Germline V gives CDR1 SGHRS, CDR2 YFSETQ. Trimming took off 2 bases at V and 0 bases at J, with 11 bases between the two ends. The CDR3 runs 16 residues. The CDR3 here is CASSFSIPSNTGELFF. CDR3 sequence (DNA): TGCGCCAGCAGCTTCAGTATCCCCTCGAACACCGGGGAGCTGTTTTTT. Using reference TRBV5-1 and TRBJ2-2 for the parts outside the CDR3, the full variable domain is KAGVTQTPRYLIKTRGQQVTLSCSPISGHRSVSWYQQTPGQGLQFLFEYFSETQRNKGNFPGRFSGRQFSNSRSEMNVSTLELGDSALYLCASSFSIPSNTGELFFGEGSRLTVL.